The entry below describes one TCR beta chain. Its cognate antigen is unknown. This sample was taken from a study of cytomegalovirus exposure and HLA in healthy donors. General observations from the study: Later on, an analysis showed TCR association rates differing by HLA locus, with DRB1 the most and HLA-C the fewest. The authors judged a highly shared variant cluster likely a sequencing artifact.

The study ran its PCR with 60 Vbeta and 13 Jbeta primers. Using immunoSEQ multiplex PCR, the repertoire was profiled, and TCRdb retains in-frame clones only, with some absent. The listing records fewer than 70,000 clones. V was clipped by 6 bases and J by 5 bases; unmatched bases: 7. The CDR3 runs to 14 residues. In germline, CDR1 is SEHNR, CDR2 FQNEAQ (reference sequence). This clonotype originated in a man in his thirties or forties in good health and CMV-seropositive. The sequencing input was PBMCs. This chain links TRBV7-9 with TRBJ2-1; 7 bases fit TRBD2. The CDR3 protein is CASRSGRSDNEQFF. The CDR3 region has the DNA TGTGCCAGCAGATCCGGGAGGTCCGACAATGAGCAGTTCTTC.